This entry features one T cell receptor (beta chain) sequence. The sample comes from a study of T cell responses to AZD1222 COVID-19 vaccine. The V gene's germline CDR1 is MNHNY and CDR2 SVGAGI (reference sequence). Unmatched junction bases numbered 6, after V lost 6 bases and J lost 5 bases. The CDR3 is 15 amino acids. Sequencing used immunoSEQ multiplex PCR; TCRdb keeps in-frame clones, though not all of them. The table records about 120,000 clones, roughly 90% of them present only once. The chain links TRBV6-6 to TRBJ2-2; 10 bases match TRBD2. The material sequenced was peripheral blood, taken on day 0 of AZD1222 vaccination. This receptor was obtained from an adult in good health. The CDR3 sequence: CASSGLAAPTGELFF. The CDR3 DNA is TGTGCCAGCAGCGGACTAGCGGCACCTACCGGGGAGCTGTTTTTT.